This T cell receptor beta chain appears in the sequencing data of a study of OX40 agonist ivuxolimab in advanced cancers. Study-level background: Ivuxolimab, which targeted the costimulatory receptor OX40 (CD134), was an agonistic, fully human IgG2 monoclonal antibody. Intravenous ivuxolimab was administered to patients every 2 weeks at six dose levels: 0.01, 0.1, 0.3, 1.5, 3 and 10 mg/kg. Partial responses were achieved by three dose-escalation patients, of whom one had hepatocellular carcinoma and two had cutaneous melanoma. The paper covers the monotherapy dose-escalation part of the phase I ivuxolimab trial, which included N of about 50 patients. Of the 50 or so patients in dose escalation, about 20 had hepatocellular carcinoma, approximately 15 had melanoma, 9 had renal cell carcinoma and 9 had head and neck cancer. The dose-escalation cohort was 80% to 90% male with a mean age of about 65 years, ranging from about 23 to 85. Patients were allowed to have had prior anti-PD-1, anti-PD-L1 or anti-CTLA-4 therapy, and 40% to 45% of the dose-escalation patients had been treated with checkpoint inhibitors. Peripheral TCRbeta sequencing aimed to test whether ivuxolimab altered TCR sequence diversity and caused clonal T-cell expansion.

Genomic DNA was isolated from the sorted cells so that the TCRbeta CDR3 region could be sequenced. The immunoSEQ Assay was used for sequencing of TCRbeta CDR3 regions. Imported from immuneACCESS, the table was reduced by TCRdb to in-frame sequences with V and J called. These copies leave out some clones; in studies compared against another copy, an unresolved V gene accounts for under half, and the cause of the remainder is not known. The sample table contains about 46,000 clones; only one count was recorded for around 85% of them. About 14% of the sample is taken by the ten largest. The trial excluded patients who had a history of autoimmune disease or who were on systemic immunosuppression. Peripheral blood for TCR sequencing was collected from all dose cohorts at baseline, on cycle 4 day 1, and on cycle 7 day 1. The samples were drawn from a first-in-human, open-label, multicenter phase I dose-escalation trial of ivuxolimab. Adults with locally advanced or metastatic melanoma, renal cell, hepatocellular, or head and neck squamous cell carcinoma were enrolled in the trial. Before TCR sequencing, CD4+ and CD8+ T cells were separately sorted from peripheral blood.

Spanning cysteine to phenylalanine, the CDR3 consists of 17 amino acids. Just CDR3 DNA is preserved here, 51 bases in frame from base 1. Trimming leaves V shorter by 1 base and J shorter by 7 bases, with the junction holding 10 bases beyond the gene matches. Based on the germline V gene, the CDR1 and CDR2 sequences are SGHDT and YYEEEE. Broader findings and caveats from the paper: Antigen specificity was not determined for the clonally expanded peripheral T cells. Low levels of normalized T-cell clonal expansion were also seen in some nonresponding patients. At doses of 0.1 to 3.0 mg/kg, clonal expansion of both CD4+ and CD8+ T cells in blood was seen between baseline and week 6. Partial responders in the 0.1-3.0 mg/kg groups had among the lowest normalized peripheral clonal expansion, especially among CD8+ T cells. After ivuxolimab, CD8+ T cells had more expanded clones than CD4+ T cells on average.

As regards this clone: This clone's antigen is unknown. The record has no base qualities; no much larger clone is one base away.

Sequenced material: CD4+ or CD8+ T cells sorted from blood, taken in a trial of the OX40 agonist ivuxolimab. The V and J segments used are TRBV5-6 and TRBJ1-4; 10 bases in the junction line up with TRBD1. The sequence was collected from an adult with an advanced solid tumor such as melanoma, head and neck, liver or kidney cancer. The encoded CDR3 is CASSLSHSTGGFEKLFF. The DNA sequence is as follows: TGTGCCAGCAGCTTGTCCCATTCGACAGGGGGCTTTGAAAAACTGTTTTTT.